The 14 T cell receptor beta chains presented below share a single source sample, sequenced in a study of cytomegalovirus exposure and HLA in healthy donors. The PCR made use of 60 Vbeta and 13 Jbeta primers. The method was immunoSEQ multiplex PCR; TCRdb's version includes in-frame clones alone and lacks a portion of them. The sample has about 110,000 clones; approximately 80% are singletons. Material for sequencing was PBMCs. The receptors here all came from a male donor in good health and CMV-seronegative.

The rearrangement links TRBV5-1 to TRBJ1-1; tentative D call: TRBD1 (6 bases). Trimming left V 4 bases short and J 9 bases short, with 13 bases between. CDR3 size: 12 residues. Germline V lookup: CDR1 SGHRS, CDR2 YFSETQ. The CDR3 sequence is CASSTNRDKAFF. The DNA of the CDR3 is TGCGCCAGCAGCACCAACCGGGACAAAGCTTTCTTT.

This sequence joins TRBV29-1 and TRBJ1-2; D might be TRBD1 (5 bases). Trimming took off 6 bases at V and 0 bases at J, with 11 bases between the two ends. Per the germline V gene, CDR1 is SQVTM and CDR2 is ANQGSEA. The CDR3 runs 13 residues. In DNA form, the CDR3 reads TGCAGCGTGAGACAGTTCTCTAACTATGGCTACACCTTC. Translating it yields CSVRQFSNYGYTF.

This rearrangement joins TRBV5-1 to TRBJ2-1; D gene ambiguous. Trimming removed 1 base from V and 4 bases from J, with 12 bases in between. The CDR3 is 15 residues long. Per germline, CDR1 SGHRS and CDR2 YFSETQ. The CDR3 coding sequence is TGCGCCAGCAGCTTGCAGATAACATCGTACAATGAGCAGTTCTTC. This encodes CASSLQITSYNEQFF.

The CDR3 here is CATSTDRSSYEQYF. The DNA of the CDR3 is TGTGCCACCAGCACCGACAGGAGCTCCTACGAGCAGTACTTC. The chain recombines TRBV15 with TRBJ2-7; D may be TRBD1 (6 bases). There are 14 residues in the CDR3. V was pared by 4 bases and J by 0 bases, with 10 bases between. Germline loops: CDR1 LNHNV, CDR2 YYDKDF (reference sequence).

The J gene is TRBJ2-3, the V gene TRBV27, with TRBD2 matching over 7 bases. After removal of 7 bases from V and 4 bases from J, the junction contained 5 bases not matched to a gene. Germline V gene data show CDR1 as MNHEY and CDR2 as SMNVEV (reference sequence). CDR3 length equals 13 residues. The CDR3 spells CASKRGIADTQYF. The CDR3 bases are TGTGCCAGCAAGCGGGGAATCGCAGATACGCAGTATTTT.

As to this clone: Other DNA sequences in this sample translate to the same CDR3. The rearrangement joins TRBV29-1 to TRBJ1-2; D gene uncertain. Germline CDR1 reads SQVTM; CDR2 reads ANQGSEA. V lost 3 bases and J 2 bases, leaving 7 bases between the germline ends. This CDR3 comprises 12 residues. The CDR3 sequence is CSVEAPNYGYTF. The CDR3 DNA sequence: TGCAGCGTTGAGGCACCCAACTATGGCTACACCTTC.

This chain connects TRBV7-9 to TRBJ2-6; perhaps TRBD2 as D (6 bases). Trimming shortened V by 1 base and J by 0 bases, and 10 bases separated the two germline ends. This CDR3 is 17 amino acids long. Germline V gene data show CDR1 as SEHNR and CDR2 as FQNEAQ (reference sequence). In nucleotides, the CDR3 is TGTGCCAGCAGCTTAGGGAGGGGTAGCTCTGGGGCCAACGTCCTGACTTTC. Translated, it gives CASSLGRGSSGANVLTF. The full variable domain, with the rest looked up from reference TRBV7-9 and TRBJ2-6, is DTGVSQNPRHKITKRGQNVTFRCDPISEHNRLYWYRQTLGQGPEFLTYFQNEAQLEKSRLLSDRFSAERPKGSFSTLEIQRTEQGDSAMYLCASSLGRGSSGANVLTFGAGSRLTVL.

This clone was counted once. The rearrangement uses TRBV6-1 and TRBJ1-2; possibly TRBD1 for D (5 bases). CDR1 is MNHNS, CDR2 SASEGT, per germline. The CDR3 totals 13 residues. Trimming took 1 base from V and 4 from J, leaving 7 bases between them. CDR3 sequence reads: CASSEGTFYGYTF. As DNA, the CDR3 is TGTGCCAGCAGTGAAGGGACATTCTATGGCTACACCTTC.

J is TRBJ2-5 and V is TRBV7-3, with D possibly matching TRBD1 (6 bases). Germline V gene data show CDR1 as SGHTA and CDR2 as FQGTGA. V was trimmed by 2 bases and J by 5 bases, leaving 9 bases between them. This CDR3 has 13 residues. Here the CDR3 reads CASSLSGDETQYF. The CDR3 DNA is TGTGCCAGCAGCTTATCAGGGGACGAGACCCAGTACTTC. Using reference TRBV7-3 and TRBJ2-5 for the parts outside the CDR3, the full variable domain is GAGVSQTPSNKVTEKGKYVELRCDPISGHTALYWYRQSLGQGPEFLIYFQGTGAADDSGLPNDRFFAVRPEGSVSTLKIQRTERGDSAVYLCASSLSGDETQYFGPGTRLLVL.

V is TRBV7-9 and J is TRBJ1-1, with D hard to call. Trimming pared 7 bases from V and 1 base from J, leaving 7 bases between. CDR3 length: 12 amino acids. Per the germline V gene, CDR1 is SEHNR and CDR2 is FQNEAQ (reference sequence). CDR3 in DNA: TGTGCCAGCAACGTAGAGAACACTGAAGCTTTCTTT. As protein: CASNVENTEAFF.

The genes are TRBV2 and TRBJ2-1; TRBD2 might be the D (5 bases). Germline CDR1 SNHLY, CDR2 FYNNEI. Trimming removed 8 bases at V and 3 bases at J, with 14 bases between. CDR3 length: 14 amino acids. The CDR3 DNA follows: TGTGCCAGCTTCAGCGCGACTAACTACAATGAGCAGTTCTTC. This codes for CASFSATNYNEQFF.

This clone was counted once. This sequence joins TRBV5-1 and TRBJ2-2; 8 bases match TRBD1. Germline V lookup: CDR1 SGHRS, CDR2 YFSETQ. CDR3 size: 15 residues. V shed 4 bases and J 5 bases; nucleotides not matched to a gene: 7. As DNA, the CDR3 is TGCGCCAGCAGCAGGGGACAGGCGACTACCGGGGAGCTGTTTTTT. Protein sequence: CASSRGQATTGELFF.

V usage is TRBV2 and J usage is TRBJ1-1; tentative D call: TRBD1 (6 bases). The CDR3 extends over 13 amino acids. Per germline, CDR1 SNHLY and CDR2 FYNNEI. Trimming cost V 1 base and J 4 bases, with 7 bases left between them. CDR3 nucleotides: TGTGCCAGCAGTGAAGGCAGGGGCACTGAAGCTTTCTTT. Protein: CASSEGRGTEAFF.

This clone was counted between two and nine times. The rearrangement links TRBV11-3 to TRBJ2-3, with D possibly being TRBD2 (6 bases). The CDR3 contains 15 residues. V lost 5 bases and J lost 0, with 12 bases in between. The germline CDR1 and CDR2 sequences are SGHNT and YENEEA. This CDR3 is CASSPEGRSTDTQYF. As DNA, the CDR3 is TGTGCCAGCAGCCCGGAGGGGCGGAGCACAGATACGCAGTATTTT. Using reference TRBV11-3 and TRBJ2-3 for the parts outside the CDR3, the full variable domain is EAGVVQSPRYKIIEKKQPVAFWCNPISGHNTLYWYLQNLGQGPELLIRYENEEAVDDSQLPKDRFSAERLKGVDSTLKIQPAELGDSAVYLCASSPEGRSTDTQYFGPGTRLTVL.